The rows below give T cell receptor beta chains drawn from one sample of a study of vaccination effects on CD4 cells after COVID-19. These receptors have no known antigen. Method: immunoSEQ multiplex PCR; TCRdb's copy keeps in-frame clones and lacks some. In the table there are roughly 50,000 clones, 60% to 80% of which are singletons. This specimen consisted of CD4+ T cells from PBMCs cultured with HCoV-OC43 spike peptides, obtained before COVID-19 vaccination. The receptor source for this set is a human donor who received a COVID-19 vaccine. Each CDR3 is given with its conserved first and last residue. A D gene is named only where the DNA matches it firmly. The listing skips clone size in some rows; elsewhere it reads once, few, many or a size class.

j_call: TRBJ2-5; d_call: TRBD2; clone_size: -; v_call: TRBV9; cdr3_nt: TGTGCCAGCAGCCCGAGCTCCCACCAGGTGGGAATAGCGGGGGGCCGGGAGACCCAGTACTTC; cdr3_aa: CASSPSSHQVGIAGGRETQYF
j_call: TRBJ1-3; d_call: TRBD1; clone_size: few; v_call: TRBV7-9; cdr3_nt: TGTGCCAGCAGAGCGAATACAGGGGGCCCTGGAAACACCATATATTTT; cdr3_aa: CASRANTGGPGNTIYF
j_call: TRBJ2-1; d_call: -; clone_size: -; v_call: TRBV7-3; cdr3_nt: TGTGCCAGCAGCTTACGTGGGGACTGGCCCTACAATGAGCAGTTCTTC; cdr3_aa: CASSLRGDWPYNEQFF
j_call: TRBJ1-1; d_call: -; clone_size: -; v_call: TRBV9; cdr3_nt: TGTGCCAGCAGCGTTACCTCGGCCGGGAACACTGAAGCTTTCTTT; cdr3_aa: CASSVTSAGNTEAFF
j_call: TRBJ1-2; d_call: -; clone_size: -; v_call: TRBV19; cdr3_nt: TGTGCCAGTAGATCGGACAGTAACTATGGCTACACCTTC; cdr3_aa: CASRSDSNYGYTF
j_call: TRBJ2-3; d_call: TRBD1; clone_size: -; v_call: TRBV30; cdr3_nt: TGTGCCTGGAGGAACAGGGGCGATGCAGATACGCAGTATTTT; cdr3_aa: CAWRNRGDADTQYF
j_call: TRBJ1-6; d_call: -; clone_size: -; v_call: TRBV4-1; cdr3_nt: TGCGCCAGCAGCCGGGCCAGGGCTACTAACAATTCACCCCTCCACTTT; cdr3_aa: CASSRARATNNSPLHF
j_call: TRBJ2-5; d_call: -; clone_size: -; v_call: TRBV24-1; cdr3_nt: TGTGCCACCAGTGACACACAACTAGCAGGGGATAGAGAGACCCAGTACTTC; cdr3_aa: CATSDTQLAGDRETQYF
j_call: TRBJ1-4; d_call: -; clone_size: -; v_call: TRBV11-2; cdr3_nt: TGTGCCAGCATCAGGGGCCTTGGGGGAACTAATGAAAAACTGTTTTTT; cdr3_aa: CASIRGLGGTNEKLFF
j_call: TRBJ2-1; d_call: TRBD2; clone_size: -; v_call: TRBV3-1/TRBV3-2; cdr3_nt: TGTGCCAGCAGCCACGCTCCGGGACTAGCCTCCTACAATGAGCAGTTCTTC; cdr3_aa: CASSHAPGLASYNEQFF
j_call: TRBJ2-3; d_call: TRBD2; clone_size: -; v_call: TRBV5-1; cdr3_nt: TGCGCCAGCAACGCGGGGGGAGACACAGATACGCAGTATTTT; cdr3_aa: CASNAGGDTDTQYF
j_call: TRBJ1-4; d_call: -; clone_size: -; v_call: TRBV29-1; cdr3_nt: TGCAGCGGCGGTACAATTGGAAAACTGTTTTTT; cdr3_aa: CSGGTIGKLFF
j_call: TRBJ2-1; d_call: -; clone_size: -; v_call: TRBV19; cdr3_nt: TGTGCCAGTAGGGAGGGGGACGCTTCCTACAATGAGCAGTTCTTC; cdr3_aa: CASREGDASYNEQFF
j_call: TRBJ1-1; d_call: TRBD1; clone_size: few; v_call: TRBV6-2/TRBV6-3; cdr3_nt: TGTGCCAGCAGTCCGACCCGGACAGGAAACACTGAAGCTTTCTTT; cdr3_aa: CASSPTRTGNTEAFF
j_call: TRBJ1-6; d_call: TRBD1; clone_size: few; v_call: TRBV7-9; cdr3_nt: TGTGCCAGCAGCTCACCCGACAGGGGGTCTACCCTCCACTTT; cdr3_aa: CASSSPDRGSTLHF
j_call: TRBJ2-5; d_call: -; clone_size: -; v_call: TRBV25-1; cdr3_nt: TGTGCCAGCAGTGAAAGACAGGGAGGGACCCAGTACTTC; cdr3_aa: CASSERQGGTQYF
j_call: TRBJ1-1; d_call: -; clone_size: -; v_call: TRBV5-1; cdr3_nt: TGCGCCAGCAGTAGAGAGGGGACGCGGGACACTGAAGCTTTCTTT; cdr3_aa: CASSREGTRDTEAFF
j_call: TRBJ2-1; d_call: TRBD2; clone_size: -; v_call: TRBV30; cdr3_nt: TGTGCCTGGAGTGTAACCCTAGCGGGGGGAGGTGAGCAGTTCTTC; cdr3_aa: CAWSVTLAGGGEQFF
j_call: TRBJ1-6; d_call: -; clone_size: few; v_call: TRBV10-1; cdr3_nt: TGCGCCAGCAGTGAGGGGGGTTATAATTCACCCCTCCACTTT; cdr3_aa: CASSEGGYNSPLHF
j_call: TRBJ2-1; d_call: TRBD2; clone_size: once; v_call: TRBV19; cdr3_nt: TGTGCCAGTAGTACCAGCGGGGGCCCGAGATACTACAATGAGCAGTTCTTC; cdr3_aa: CASSTSGGPRYYNEQFF
j_call: TRBJ2-5; d_call: TRBD1; clone_size: -; v_call: TRBV18; cdr3_nt: TGTGCCAGCTCACCACGATACGGGACAGGGGGAGAGACCCAGTACTTC; cdr3_aa: CASSPRYGTGGETQYF
j_call: TRBJ2-3; d_call: -; clone_size: -; v_call: TRBV5-1; cdr3_nt: TGCGCCAGCAGCGTTCCCGGAGACTGGAGCACAGATACGCAGTATTTT; cdr3_aa: CASSVPGDWSTDTQYF
j_call: TRBJ2-1; d_call: -; clone_size: -; v_call: TRBV18; cdr3_nt: TGTGCCAGCTCACCACTTCCGGCTAGCTCCTACAATGAGCAGTTCTTC; cdr3_aa: CASSPLPASSYNEQFF
j_call: TRBJ2-1; d_call: TRBD1; clone_size: -; v_call: TRBV5-1; cdr3_nt: TGCGCCAGCAGCCCTGGACAGGGGAGGGAGAATGAGCAGTTCTTC; cdr3_aa: CASSPGQGRENEQFF
j_call: TRBJ1-2; d_call: TRBD1; clone_size: -; v_call: TRBV27; cdr3_nt: TGTGCCAGCAGTTCCCCTACGCGACAGGGTGACTATGGCTACACCTTC; cdr3_aa: CASSSPTRQGDYGYTF
j_call: TRBJ2-5; d_call: TRBD1; clone_size: -; v_call: TRBV19; cdr3_nt: TGTGCCAGTAGTTCCCGACAGGGCTGGGAGACCCAGTACTTC; cdr3_aa: CASSSRQGWETQYF
j_call: TRBJ2-1; d_call: TRBD2; clone_size: -; v_call: TRBV24-1; cdr3_nt: TGTGCCACCAGTGAACGTGCCTTAGCGGGGGGGACCTACAATGAGCAGTTCTTC; cdr3_aa: CATSERALAGGTYNEQFF
j_call: TRBJ2-2; d_call: -; clone_size: -; v_call: TRBV18; cdr3_nt: TGTGCCAGCTCACCCGGACGGGACCGGGAGCTGTTTTTT; cdr3_aa: CASSPGRDRELFF
j_call: TRBJ2-5; d_call: -; clone_size: -; v_call: TRBV7-2; cdr3_nt: TGTGCCAGCACCAAGGGGTCTACCCAGTACTTC; cdr3_aa: CASTKGSTQYF
j_call: TRBJ2-3; d_call: -; clone_size: -; v_call: TRBV24-1; cdr3_nt: TGTGCCACCAGTGACCCACTAGAAAGATCCAGAGATACGCAGTATTTT; cdr3_aa: CATSDPLERSRDTQYF
j_call: TRBJ2-3; d_call: TRBD1; clone_size: -; v_call: TRBV4-3; cdr3_nt: TGCGCCAGCAGCCAAGGACAGGGGGGGCATACGCAGTATTTT; cdr3_aa: CASSQGQGGHTQYF
j_call: TRBJ1-2; d_call: TRBD1; clone_size: -; v_call: TRBV19; cdr3_nt: TGTGCCAGTAGTATCTCGGGGACAGCTAACTATGGCTACACCTTC; cdr3_aa: CASSISGTANYGYTF
j_call: TRBJ1-1; d_call: TRBD1; clone_size: -; v_call: TRBV9; cdr3_nt: TGTGCCAGCAGCGCCAGGGGACAGCGACCGACGAACACTGAAGCTTTCTTT; cdr3_aa: CASSARGQRPTNTEAFF
j_call: TRBJ1-5; d_call: TRBD1; clone_size: -; v_call: TRBV6-6; cdr3_nt: TGTGCCAGCAGGAGAATTTCGGGACAGAATCAGCCCCAGCATTTT; cdr3_aa: CASRRISGQNQPQHF
j_call: TRBJ2-3; d_call: -; clone_size: -; v_call: TRBV5-5; cdr3_nt: TGTGCCAGCAGCTTTAGTCCCCCGACTAGCACAGATACGCAGTATTTT; cdr3_aa: CASSFSPPTSTDTQYF
j_call: TRBJ2-4; d_call: -; clone_size: -; v_call: TRBV27; cdr3_nt: TGTGCCAGCAGGTCCCGGGGGTCTGGCATTCAGTACTTC; cdr3_aa: CASRSRGSGIQYF
j_call: TRBJ1-2; d_call: -; clone_size: few; v_call: TRBV3-1/TRBV3-2; cdr3_nt: TGTGCCAGCAGCCTGGGCAGCTATGGCTACACCTTC; cdr3_aa: CASSLGSYGYTF
j_call: TRBJ1-6; d_call: TRBD1; clone_size: -; v_call: TRBV28; cdr3_nt: TGTGCCAGCAGCACAGGGGGAGGTAATTCACCCCTCCACTTT; cdr3_aa: CASSTGGGNSPLHF
j_call: TRBJ2-3; d_call: -; clone_size: few; v_call: TRBV29-1; cdr3_nt: TGCAGCGTTGATCTTGGTGCAGATACGCAGTATTTT; cdr3_aa: CSVDLGADTQYF
j_call: TRBJ1-4; d_call: -; clone_size: -; v_call: TRBV28; cdr3_nt: TGTGCCAGCAGTCCAGAACCGGACAGAAAGAATGAAAAACTGTTTTTT; cdr3_aa: CASSPEPDRKNEKLFF
j_call: TRBJ1-1; d_call: -; clone_size: -; v_call: TRBV28; cdr3_nt: TGTGCCAGCAGTAGGCCCCGGGAGCAGGGTGCGATCACTGAAGCTTTCTTT; cdr3_aa: CASSRPREQGAITEAFF